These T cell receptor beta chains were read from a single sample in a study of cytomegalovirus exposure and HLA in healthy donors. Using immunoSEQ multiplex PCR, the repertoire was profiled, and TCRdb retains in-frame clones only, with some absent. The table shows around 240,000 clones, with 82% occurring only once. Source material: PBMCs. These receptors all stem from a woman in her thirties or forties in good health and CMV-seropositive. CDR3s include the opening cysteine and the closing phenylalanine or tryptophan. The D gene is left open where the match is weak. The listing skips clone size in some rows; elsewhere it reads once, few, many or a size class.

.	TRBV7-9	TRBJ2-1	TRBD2	TGTGCCAGCAGTGCCGGGACTAGCGGATTCAATGAGCAGTTCTTC	CASSAGTSGFNEQFF
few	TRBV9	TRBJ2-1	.	TGTGCCAGCAGCCCCAGGGGGGTCCCCAGCAATGAGCAGTTCTTC	CASSPRGVPSNEQFF
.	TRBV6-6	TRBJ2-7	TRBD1	TGTGCCAGCAGTTACTCATTGGGACAGGGAACCTACGAGCAGTACTTC	CASSYSLGQGTYEQYF
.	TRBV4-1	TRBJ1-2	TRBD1	TGCGCCAGCAGCCAGACGCTAGGGGACAGGGTTATCTATGGCTACACCTTC	CASSQTLGDRVIYGYTF
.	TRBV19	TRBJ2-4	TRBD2	TGTGCCAGTAGTATAACCGGGACTAGCGGGGCTTCAGCCAAAAACATTCAGTACTTC	CASSITGTSGASAKNIQYF
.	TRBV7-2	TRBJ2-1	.	TGTGCCAGCAGCCCCGTGGGGCCGGGTGAGCAGTTCTTC	CASSPVGPGEQFF
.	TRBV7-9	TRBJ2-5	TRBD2	TGTGCCAGCATCCCTAGCGGGAGGGTAGAGACCCAGTACTTC	CASIPSGRVETQYF
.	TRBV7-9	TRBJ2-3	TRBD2	TGTGCCAGCAGCGGGGGGTCACTAGCGGGAGTTACAGATACGCAGTATTTT	CASSGGSLAGVTDTQYF
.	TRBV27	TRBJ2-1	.	TGTGCCAGCGCATATTCCCCAGGGGTTGTTGTGTTCTTC	CASAYSPGVVVFF
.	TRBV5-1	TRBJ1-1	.	TGCGCCAGCAGCTTGACAGTTTATGAAACAGCTTTCTTT	CASSLTVYETAFF
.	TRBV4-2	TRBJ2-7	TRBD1	TGTGCCAGCAGCCCTTATACAGGGGGATACGAGCAGTACTTC	CASSPYTGGYEQYF
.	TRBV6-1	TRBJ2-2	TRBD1	TGTGCCAGCAGCTGGGACAGGGACACCGGGGAGCTGTTTTTT	CASSWDRDTGELFF
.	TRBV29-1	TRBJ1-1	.	TGCAGCGTCGAAGGGGCGCGGAACACTGAAGCTTTCTTT	CSVEGARNTEAFF
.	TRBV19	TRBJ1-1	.	TGTGCCAGTAGTGGAGGAACGACTGAAGCTTTCTTT	CASSGGTTEAFF